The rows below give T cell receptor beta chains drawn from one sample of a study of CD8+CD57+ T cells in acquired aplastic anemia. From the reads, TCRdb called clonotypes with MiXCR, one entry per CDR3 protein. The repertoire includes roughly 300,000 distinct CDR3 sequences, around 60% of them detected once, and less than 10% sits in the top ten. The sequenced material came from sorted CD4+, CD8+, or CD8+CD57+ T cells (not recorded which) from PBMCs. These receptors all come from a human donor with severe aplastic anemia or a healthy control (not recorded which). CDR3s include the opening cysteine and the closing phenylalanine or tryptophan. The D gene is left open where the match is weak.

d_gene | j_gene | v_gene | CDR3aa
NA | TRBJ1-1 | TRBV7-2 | CASSPSLGRINTEAFF
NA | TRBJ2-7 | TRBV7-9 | CASSIRAEQYF
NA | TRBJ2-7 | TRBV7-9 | CASSPPVGYEQYF
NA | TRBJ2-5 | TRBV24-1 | CATSDFGGTQYF
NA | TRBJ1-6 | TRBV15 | CATSRGPQRPLHF
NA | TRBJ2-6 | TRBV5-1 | CASSLGRAGANVLTF
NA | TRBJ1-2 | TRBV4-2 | CASSLAAGSGYTF
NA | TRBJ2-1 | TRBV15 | CATSRDLGISNEQFF
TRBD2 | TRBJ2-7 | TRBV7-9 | CASSLVSSGGSEQYF
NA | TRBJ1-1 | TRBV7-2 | CASSPGGAATEAFF
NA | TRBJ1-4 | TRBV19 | CASSPQVGDEKLFF
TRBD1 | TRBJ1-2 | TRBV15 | CATSRTGVGANYGYTF
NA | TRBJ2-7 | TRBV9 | CASSVGGPPYEQYF
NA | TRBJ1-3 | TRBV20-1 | CSASSPVSGNTIYF
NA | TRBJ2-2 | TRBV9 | CASSVVDAGELFF
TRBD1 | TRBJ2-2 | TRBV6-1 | CASSVQGTRELFF
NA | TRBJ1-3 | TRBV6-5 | CASRMMGSGNTIYF
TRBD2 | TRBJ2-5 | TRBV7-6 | CASSLRTSGGAGETQYF
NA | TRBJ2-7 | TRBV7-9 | CASSLTGLSYEQYF
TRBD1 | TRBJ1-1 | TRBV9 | CASSVGGQGLRNTEAFF
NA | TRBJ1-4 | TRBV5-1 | CASSVGAGATNEKLFF
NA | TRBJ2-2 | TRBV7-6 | CASSQTVNTGELFF
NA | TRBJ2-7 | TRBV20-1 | CSARMTGTRYEQYF
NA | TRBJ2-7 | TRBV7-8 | CASSPTTGPYKQYF
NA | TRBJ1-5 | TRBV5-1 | CASSLGGAGNQPQHF
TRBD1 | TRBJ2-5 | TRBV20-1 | CSARSDRGETQYF
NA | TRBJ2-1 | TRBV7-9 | CASSLDYEQFF
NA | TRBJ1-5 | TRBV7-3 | CASSPTEDQPQHF
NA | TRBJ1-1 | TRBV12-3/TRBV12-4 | CASSPPRIGGWTEAFF
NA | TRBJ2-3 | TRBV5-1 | CASSPPSGLSTDTQYF
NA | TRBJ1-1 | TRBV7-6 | CASSPYPTRGSNTEAFF
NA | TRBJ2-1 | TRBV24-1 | CATSDFDHNEQFF
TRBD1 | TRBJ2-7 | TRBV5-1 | CASSTLTGEYEQYF
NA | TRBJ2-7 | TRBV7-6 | CASSLEVAAYEQYF
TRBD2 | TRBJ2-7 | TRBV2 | CASSGGLALSYEQYF
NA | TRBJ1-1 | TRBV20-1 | CSAKKGGTEAFF
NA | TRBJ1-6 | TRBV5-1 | CASSLGRIESPLHF
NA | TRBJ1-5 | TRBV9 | CASSLTGTKNQPQHF
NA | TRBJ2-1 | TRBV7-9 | CASSLRQFAGTTYNEQFF
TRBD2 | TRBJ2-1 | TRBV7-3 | CASSLTAGSYNEQFF
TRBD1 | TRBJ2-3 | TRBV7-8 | CASTGGGDTQYF
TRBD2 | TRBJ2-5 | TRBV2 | CASSESGDQETQYF
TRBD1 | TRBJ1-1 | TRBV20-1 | CSKTGGGGTEAFF
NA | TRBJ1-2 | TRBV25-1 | CASSTDIYGYTF
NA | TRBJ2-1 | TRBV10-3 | CASRLDREYNEQFF
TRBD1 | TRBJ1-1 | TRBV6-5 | CASRRATGGTEAFF
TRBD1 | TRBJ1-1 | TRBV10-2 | CASKNSRTGEAFF
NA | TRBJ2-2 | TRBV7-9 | CASSLVVPGELFF
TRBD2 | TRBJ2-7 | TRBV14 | CASSGLAGGYEQYF
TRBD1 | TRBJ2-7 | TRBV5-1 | CASSHGTGGGEQYF
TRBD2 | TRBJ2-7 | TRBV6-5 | CASSYSSLAGGEQYF
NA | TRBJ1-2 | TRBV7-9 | CASSFGQIFYGYTF
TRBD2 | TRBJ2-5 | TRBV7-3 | CASSLTGRLAGQETQYF
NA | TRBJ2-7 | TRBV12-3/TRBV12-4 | CASSFRLDPYEQYF
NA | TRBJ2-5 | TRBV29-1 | CSVEKGGMETQYF